Included here is one T cell receptor beta chain sequence, with context. CDR3 size: 15 residues. The germline CDR1 and CDR2 sequences are SGHVS and FQNEAQ. The V and J ends lost 5 bases and 10 bases respectively, with 21 bases between them. Some clones are missing from TCRdb's copy, which holds only in-frame ones; the method was immunoSEQ multiplex PCR. The repertoire holds around 82,000 clones, 65% to 90% seen once, with 8.5% to 10% in the top ten. These data belong to a study of blood T cell repertoires in COVID-19. The chain combines TRBV7-8 with TRBJ2-1, with a weak D call TRBD2 (6 bases). The TCR was taken from a man over 45 with COVID-19, enrolled during active disease. Sequenced sample: peripheral blood. The CDR3 nucleotides are TGTGCCAGCAGCCTCCGGGACTGGGCTCAGGTAGAGCAGTTCTTC. The encoded protein is CASSLRDWAQVEQFF. Complete variable domain (other parts from reference TRBV7-8 and TRBJ2-1): GAGVSQSPRYKVAKRGQDVALRCDPISGHVSLFWYQQALGQGPEFLTYFQNEAQLDKSGLPSDRFFAERPEGSVSTLKIQRTQQEDSAVYLCASSLRDWAQVEQFFGPGTRLTVL.